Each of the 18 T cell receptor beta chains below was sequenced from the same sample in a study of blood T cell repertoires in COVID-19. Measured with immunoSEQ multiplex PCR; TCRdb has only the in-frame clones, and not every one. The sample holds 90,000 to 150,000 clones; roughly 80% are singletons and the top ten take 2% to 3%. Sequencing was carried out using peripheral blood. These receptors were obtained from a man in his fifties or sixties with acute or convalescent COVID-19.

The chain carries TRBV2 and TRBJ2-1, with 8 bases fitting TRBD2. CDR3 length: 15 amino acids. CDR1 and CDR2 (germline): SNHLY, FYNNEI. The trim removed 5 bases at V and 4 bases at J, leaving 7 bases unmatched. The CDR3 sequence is CASSNGGAGYNEQFF. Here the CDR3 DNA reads TGTGCCAGCAGTAACGGGGGGGCCGGGTACAATGAGCAGTTCTTC.

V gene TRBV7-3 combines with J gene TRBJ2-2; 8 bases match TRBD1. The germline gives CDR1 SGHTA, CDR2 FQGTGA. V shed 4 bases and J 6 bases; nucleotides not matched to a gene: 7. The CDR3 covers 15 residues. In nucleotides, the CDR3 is TGTGCCAGCAGCTCTGGACAGGGTATGGCCGGGGAGCTGTTTTTT. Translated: CASSSGQGMAGELFF.

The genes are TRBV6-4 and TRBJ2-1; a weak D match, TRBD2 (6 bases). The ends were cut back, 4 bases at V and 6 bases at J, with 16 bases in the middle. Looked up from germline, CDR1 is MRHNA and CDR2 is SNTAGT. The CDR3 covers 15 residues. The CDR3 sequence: CASSAASGWRNEQFF. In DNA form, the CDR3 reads TGTGCCAGCAGTGCTGCGAGCGGGTGGCGCAATGAGCAGTTCTTC.

As DNA, the CDR3 is TGTGCCAGCAGTGATTCGGTGGCGGGAGGCTCCTACGAGCAGTACTTC. It codes for CASSDSVAGGSYEQYF. This chain links TRBV2 with TRBJ2-7; 8 positions agree with TRBD2. Losses at the gene ends were 3 bases for V and 0 bases for J; bases not matched to a gene: 7. Germline V gene data show CDR1 as SNHLY and CDR2 as FYNNEI. This CDR3 region has 16 residues.

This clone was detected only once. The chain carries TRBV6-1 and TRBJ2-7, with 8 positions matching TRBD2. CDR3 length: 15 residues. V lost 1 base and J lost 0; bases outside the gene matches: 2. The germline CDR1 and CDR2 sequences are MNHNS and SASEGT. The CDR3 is CASSEGLAGSYEQYF. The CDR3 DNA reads TGTGCCAGCAGTGAAGGGCTAGCGGGCTCCTACGAGCAGTACTTC.

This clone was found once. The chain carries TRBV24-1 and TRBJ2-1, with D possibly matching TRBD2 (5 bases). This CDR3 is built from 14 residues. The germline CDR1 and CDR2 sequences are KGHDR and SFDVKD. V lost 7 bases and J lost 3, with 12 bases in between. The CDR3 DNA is TGTGCCACCAGCGCCCCCGGGATCTACAATGAGCAGTTCTTC. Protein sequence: CATSAPGIYNEQFF.

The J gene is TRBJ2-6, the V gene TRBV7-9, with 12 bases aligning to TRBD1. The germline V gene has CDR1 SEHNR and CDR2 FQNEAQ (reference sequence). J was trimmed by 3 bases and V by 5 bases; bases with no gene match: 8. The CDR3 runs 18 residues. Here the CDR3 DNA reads TGTGCCAGCAGCCTGCCGGGACAGGGGGCTAATGGGGCCAACGTCCTGACTTTC. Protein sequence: CASSLPGQGANGANVLTF.

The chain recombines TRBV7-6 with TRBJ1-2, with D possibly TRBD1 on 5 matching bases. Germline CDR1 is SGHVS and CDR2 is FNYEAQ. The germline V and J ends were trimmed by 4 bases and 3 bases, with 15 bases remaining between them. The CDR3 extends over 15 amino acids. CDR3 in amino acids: CASSSNPGGDYGYTF. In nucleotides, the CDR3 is TGTGCCAGCAGCTCTAATCCGGGAGGGGACTATGGCTACACCTTC.

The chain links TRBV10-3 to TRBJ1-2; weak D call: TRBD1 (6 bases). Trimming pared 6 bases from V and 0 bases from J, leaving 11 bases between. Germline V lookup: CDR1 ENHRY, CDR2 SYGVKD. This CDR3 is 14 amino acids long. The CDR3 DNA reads TGTGCCATCAGCTCCGGGACAACTAACTATGGCTACACCTTC. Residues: CAISSGTTNYGYTF.

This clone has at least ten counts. The CDR3 DNA follows: TGTGCCAGCAGCTTAGAGAGTAGAAACAATGAGCAGTTCTTC. This translates into CASSLESRNNEQFF. The chain links TRBV7-9 to TRBJ2-1; D is ambiguous. The CDR3 spans 14 residues. Trimming removed 1 base from V and 5 bases from J, with 9 bases in between. The V gene's germline CDR1 is SEHNR and CDR2 FQNEAQ (reference sequence).

Written as DNA, the CDR3 is TGTGCCAGCAGGACCCGGACAGGGGAGAACACTGAAGCTTTCTTT. Translated: CASRTRTGENTEAFF. V usage is TRBV2 and J usage is TRBJ1-1; 9 bases align to TRBD1. J lost 1 base, V lost 6 bases, and 6 bases had no gene match. The CDR3 extends over 15 amino acids. Per the germline V gene, CDR1 is SNHLY and CDR2 is FYNNEI.

This CDR3 is CASSLNQGDNEQFF. The CDR3 DNA follows: TGCGCCAGCAGCTTAAACCAGGGCGACAATGAGCAGTTCTTC. The chain has TRBV5-1 and TRBJ2-1, with D possibly being TRBD1 (5 bases). V lost 2 bases, J lost 5 bases, and 11 bases lay in between. This CDR3 has 14 residues. The germline V gene encodes CDR1 SGHRS and CDR2 YFSETQ. The entire variable domain, with the rest obtained from reference TRBV5-1 and TRBJ2-1, is as follows: KAGVTQTPRYLIKTRGQQVTLSCSPISGHRSVSWYQQTPGQGLQFLFEYFSETQRNKGNFPGRFSGRQFSNSRSEMNVSTLELGDSALYLCASSLNQGDNEQFFGPGTRLTVL.

Here the CDR3 DNA reads TGTGCCAGCAGCCTTAACATCTATGGCTACACCTTC. Translated: CASSLNIYGYTF. The chain joins TRBV12-3 or TRBV12-4 to TRBJ1-2, with no clear D. V dropped 6 bases and J dropped 4 bases, with 9 bases sitting between them. The CDR3 has 12 amino acids.

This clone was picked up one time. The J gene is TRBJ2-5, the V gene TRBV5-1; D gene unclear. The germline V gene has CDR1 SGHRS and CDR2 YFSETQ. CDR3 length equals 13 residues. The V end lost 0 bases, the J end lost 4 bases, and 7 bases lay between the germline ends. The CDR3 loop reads CASSLGGGETQYF. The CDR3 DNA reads TGCGCCAGCAGCTTGGGAGGCGGAGAGACCCAGTACTTC.

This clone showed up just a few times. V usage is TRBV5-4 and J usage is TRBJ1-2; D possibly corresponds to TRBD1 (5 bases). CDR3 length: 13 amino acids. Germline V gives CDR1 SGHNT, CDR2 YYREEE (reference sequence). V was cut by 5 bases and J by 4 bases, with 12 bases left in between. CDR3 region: CASRSTAFYGYTF. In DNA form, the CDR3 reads TGTGCCAGCAGATCGACAGCCTTCTATGGCTACACCTTC. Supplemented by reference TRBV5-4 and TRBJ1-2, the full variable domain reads ETGVTQSPTHLIKTRGQQVTLRCSSQSGHNTVSWYQQALGQGPQFIFQYYREEENGRGNFPPRFSGLQFPNYSSELNVNALELDDSALYLCASRSTAFYGYTFGSGTRLTVV.

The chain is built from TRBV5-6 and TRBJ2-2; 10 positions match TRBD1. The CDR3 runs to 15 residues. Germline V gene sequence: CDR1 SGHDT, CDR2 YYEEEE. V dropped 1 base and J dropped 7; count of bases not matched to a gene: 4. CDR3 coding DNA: TGTGCCAGCAGCTTGAGGACAGGGGGTTTCGGGGAGCTGTTTTTT. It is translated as CASSLRTGGFGELFF.

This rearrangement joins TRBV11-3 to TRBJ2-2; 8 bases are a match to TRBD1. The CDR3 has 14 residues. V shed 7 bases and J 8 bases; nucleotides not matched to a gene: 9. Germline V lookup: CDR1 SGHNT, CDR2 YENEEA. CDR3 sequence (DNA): TGTGCCAGCAATGGACAGGGAGGCTCGGGGGAGCTGTTTTTT. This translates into CASNGQGGSGELFF.

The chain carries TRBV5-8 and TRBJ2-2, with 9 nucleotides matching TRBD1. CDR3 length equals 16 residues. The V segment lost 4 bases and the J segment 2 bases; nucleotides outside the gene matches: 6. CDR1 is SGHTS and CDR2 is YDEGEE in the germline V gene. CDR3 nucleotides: TGTGCCAGCAGCAAAGACAGGGGGTTTAACACCGGGGAGCTGTTTTTT. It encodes CASSKDRGFNTGELFF.